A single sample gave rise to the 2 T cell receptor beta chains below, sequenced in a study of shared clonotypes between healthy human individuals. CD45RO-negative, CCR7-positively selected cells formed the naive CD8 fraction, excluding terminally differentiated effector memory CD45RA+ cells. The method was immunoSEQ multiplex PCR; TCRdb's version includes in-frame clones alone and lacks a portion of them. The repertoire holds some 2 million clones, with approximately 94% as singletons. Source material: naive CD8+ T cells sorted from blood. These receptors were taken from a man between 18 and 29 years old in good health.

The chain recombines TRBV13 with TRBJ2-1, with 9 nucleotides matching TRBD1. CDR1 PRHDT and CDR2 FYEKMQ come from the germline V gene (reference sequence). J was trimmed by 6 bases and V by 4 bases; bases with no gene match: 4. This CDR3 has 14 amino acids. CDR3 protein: CASSWGQGSNEQFF. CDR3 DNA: TGTGCCAGCAGCTGGGGACAGGGCAGCAATGAGCAGTTCTTC.

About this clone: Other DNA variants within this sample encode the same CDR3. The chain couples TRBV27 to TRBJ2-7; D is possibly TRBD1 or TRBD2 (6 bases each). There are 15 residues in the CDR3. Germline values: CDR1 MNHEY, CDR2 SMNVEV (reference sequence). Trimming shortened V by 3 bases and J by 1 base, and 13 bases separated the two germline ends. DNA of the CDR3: TGTGCCAGCAGTTTGGGGGCCGGGAGTTCCTACGAGCAGTACTTC. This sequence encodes CASSLGAGSSYEQYF.